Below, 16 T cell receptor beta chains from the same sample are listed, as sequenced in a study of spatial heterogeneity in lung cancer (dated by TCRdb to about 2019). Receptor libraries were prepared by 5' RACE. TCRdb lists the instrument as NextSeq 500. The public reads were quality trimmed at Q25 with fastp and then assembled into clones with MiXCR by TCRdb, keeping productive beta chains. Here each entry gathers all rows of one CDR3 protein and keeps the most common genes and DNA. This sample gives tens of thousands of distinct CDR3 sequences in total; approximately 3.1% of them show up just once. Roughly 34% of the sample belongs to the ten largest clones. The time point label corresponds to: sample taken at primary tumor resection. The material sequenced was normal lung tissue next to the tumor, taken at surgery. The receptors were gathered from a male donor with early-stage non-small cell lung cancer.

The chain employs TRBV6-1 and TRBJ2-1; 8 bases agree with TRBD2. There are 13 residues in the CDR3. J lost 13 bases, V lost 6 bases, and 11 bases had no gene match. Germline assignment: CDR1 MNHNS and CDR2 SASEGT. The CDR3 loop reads CASSSGTRTLQFF. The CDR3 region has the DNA TGTGCCAGCAGCTCCGGGACTAGAACTCTCCAGTTCTTC.

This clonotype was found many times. The CDR3: CASSLDSVWNEQFF. Here the CDR3 DNA reads TGTGCCAGCAGTTTAGATAGCGTTTGGAATGAGCAGTTCTTC. The chain links TRBV27 to TRBJ2-1, with a possible D match to TRBD2 (5 bases). The germline gives CDR1 MNHEY, CDR2 SMNVEV (reference sequence). Between the trimmed V and J ends, which lost 2 bases and 7 bases, there was a span of 12 bases. This CDR3 contains 14 residues.

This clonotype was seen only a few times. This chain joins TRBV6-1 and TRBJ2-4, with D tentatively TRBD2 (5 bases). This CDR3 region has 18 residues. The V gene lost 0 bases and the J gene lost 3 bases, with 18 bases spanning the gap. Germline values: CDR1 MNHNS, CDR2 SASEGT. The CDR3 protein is CASSEAVDSGNGKNIQYF. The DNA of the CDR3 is TGTGCCAGCAGTGAAGCCGTGGACTCCGGGAACGGCAAAAACATTCAGTACTTC.

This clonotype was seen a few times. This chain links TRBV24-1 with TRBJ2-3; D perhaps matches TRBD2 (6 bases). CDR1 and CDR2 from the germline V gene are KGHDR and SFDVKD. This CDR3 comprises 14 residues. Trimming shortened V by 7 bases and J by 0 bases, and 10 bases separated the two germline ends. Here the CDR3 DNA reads TGTGCCACCAGAGCAGCGGGTAGCACAGATACGCAGTATTTT. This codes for CATRAAGSTDTQYF.

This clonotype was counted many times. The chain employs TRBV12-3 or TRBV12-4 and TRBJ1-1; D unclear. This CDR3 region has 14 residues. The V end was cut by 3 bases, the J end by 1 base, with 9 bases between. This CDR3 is CASSFLGENTEAFF. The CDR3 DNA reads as TGTGCCAGCAGTTTTCTCGGGGAGAACACTGAAGCTTTCTTT.

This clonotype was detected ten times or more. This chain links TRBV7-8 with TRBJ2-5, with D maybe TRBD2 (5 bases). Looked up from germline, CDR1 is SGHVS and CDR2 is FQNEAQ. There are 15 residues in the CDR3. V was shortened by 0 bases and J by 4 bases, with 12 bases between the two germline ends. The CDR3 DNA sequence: TGTGCCAGCAGCTTAGCGGAGGTTATATTAGAGACCCAGTACTTC. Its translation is CASSLAEVILETQYF.

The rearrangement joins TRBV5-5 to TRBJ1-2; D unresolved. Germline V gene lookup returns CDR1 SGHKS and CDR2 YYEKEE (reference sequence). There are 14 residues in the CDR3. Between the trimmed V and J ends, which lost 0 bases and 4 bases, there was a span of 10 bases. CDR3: CASSLATMGYGYTF. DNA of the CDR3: TGTGCCAGCAGCTTGGCTACCATGGGCTATGGCTACACCTTC.

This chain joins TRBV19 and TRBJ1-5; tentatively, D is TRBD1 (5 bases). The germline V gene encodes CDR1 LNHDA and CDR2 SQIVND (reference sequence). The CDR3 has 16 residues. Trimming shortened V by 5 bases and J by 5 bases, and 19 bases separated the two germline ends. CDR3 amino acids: CASSRGSARVDQPQHF. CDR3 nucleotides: TGTGCCAGTAGTCGCGGGTCAGCCAGGGTGGATCAGCCCCAGCATTTT.

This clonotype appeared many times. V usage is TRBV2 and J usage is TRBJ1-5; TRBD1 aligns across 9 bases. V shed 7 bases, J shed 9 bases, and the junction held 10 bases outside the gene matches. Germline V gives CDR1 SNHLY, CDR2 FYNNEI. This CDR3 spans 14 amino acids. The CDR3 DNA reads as TGTGCCAGCACTCCGGGACAGGGAACGAGGCCCCAGCATTTT. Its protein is CASTPGQGTRPQHF.

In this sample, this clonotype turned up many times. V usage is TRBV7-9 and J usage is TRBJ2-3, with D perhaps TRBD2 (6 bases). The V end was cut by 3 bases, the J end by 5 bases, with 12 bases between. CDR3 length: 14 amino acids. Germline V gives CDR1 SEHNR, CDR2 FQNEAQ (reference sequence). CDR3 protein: CASSFGLSRDTQYF. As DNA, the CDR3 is TGTGCCAGCAGCTTCGGACTATCGAGAGATACGCAGTATTTT. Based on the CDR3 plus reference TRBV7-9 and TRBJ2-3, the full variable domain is DTGVSQNPRHKITKRGQNVTFRCDPISEHNRLYWYRQTLGQGPEFLTYFQNEAQLEKSRLLSDRFSAERPKGSFSTLEIQRTEQGDSAMYLCASSFGLSRDTQYFGPGTRLTVL.

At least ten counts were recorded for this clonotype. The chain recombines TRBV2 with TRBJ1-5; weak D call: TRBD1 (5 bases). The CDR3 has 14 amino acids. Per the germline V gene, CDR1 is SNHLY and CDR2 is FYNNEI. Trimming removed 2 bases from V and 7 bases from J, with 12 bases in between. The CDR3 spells CASSERRGGQPQHF. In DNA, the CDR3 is TGTGCCAGCAGTGAACGCCGGGGCGGACAGCCCCAGCATTTT.

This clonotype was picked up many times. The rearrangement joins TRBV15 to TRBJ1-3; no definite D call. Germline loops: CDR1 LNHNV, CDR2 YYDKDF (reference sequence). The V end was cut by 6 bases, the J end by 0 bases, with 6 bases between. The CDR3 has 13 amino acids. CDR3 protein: CATRPSSGNTIYF. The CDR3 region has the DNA TGTGCCACCAGGCCCAGCTCTGGAAACACCATATATTTT.

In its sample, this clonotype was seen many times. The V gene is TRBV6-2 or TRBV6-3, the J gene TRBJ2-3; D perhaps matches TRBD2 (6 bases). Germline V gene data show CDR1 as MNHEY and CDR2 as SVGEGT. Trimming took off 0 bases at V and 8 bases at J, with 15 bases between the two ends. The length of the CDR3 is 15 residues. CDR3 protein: CASSYSQRVGGTQYF. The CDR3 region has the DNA TGTGCCAGCAGTTACTCGCAGCGGGTGGGAGGTACGCAGTATTTT.

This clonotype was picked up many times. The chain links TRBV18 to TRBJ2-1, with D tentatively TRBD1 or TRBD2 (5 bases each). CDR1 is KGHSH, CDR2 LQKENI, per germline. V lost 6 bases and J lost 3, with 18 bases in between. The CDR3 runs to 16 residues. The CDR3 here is CASSLQGAGLYNEQFF. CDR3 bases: TGTGCCAGCTCCCTCCAGGGTGCCGGACTCTACAATGAGCAGTTCTTC.

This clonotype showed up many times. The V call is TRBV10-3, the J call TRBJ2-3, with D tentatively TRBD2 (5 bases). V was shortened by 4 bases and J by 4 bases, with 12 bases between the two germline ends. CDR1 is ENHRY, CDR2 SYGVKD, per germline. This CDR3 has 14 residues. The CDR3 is CAISAGRGPDTQYF. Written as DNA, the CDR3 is TGTGCCATCAGTGCCGGCCGCGGGCCAGATACGCAGTATTTT.

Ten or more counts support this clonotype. This CDR3 is CASSRTSGTDDNYGYTF. CDR3 in DNA: TGTGCCAGCAGCCGTACAAGCGGGACAGATGACAACTATGGCTACACCTTC. V gene TRBV4-2 combines with J gene TRBJ1-2; 7 nucleotides agree with TRBD1. Germline-derived CDR1 and CDR2 are LGHNA and YNFKEQ. Unmatched junction bases numbered 13, after V lost 4 bases and J lost 2 bases. This CDR3 contains 17 residues.